This T cell receptor (beta chain) is drawn from a study of CD8 T cells in ankylosing spondylitis. Study-wide findings and caveats: Made up of 7 to 9 highly homologous variants, a TCR beta motif appeared characteristic of ankylosing spondylitis blood. Several of the motif variants were reported before in synovial fluid and blood from reactive arthritis.

Between the trimmed V and J ends, which lost 6 bases and 5 bases, there was a span of 7 bases. Germline CDR1 is MGHDK and CDR2 is SYGVNS. The CDR3 contains 11 residues. MiXCR was run by TCRdb on the 5' RACE reads, yielding one entry per CDR3 protein. Among about 220,000 distinct CDR3 sequences, about 7% were seen once, and the ten largest hold more than 13%. This clonotype was found many times. Its antigen is unidentified. Material: blood, either unsorted or a sorted T cell fraction (not recorded which). The V call is TRBV25-1, the J call TRBJ1-1, with D unclear. This TCR came from a male donor with ankylosing spondylitis. CDR3 sequence: CASSYITEAFF. As DNA, the CDR3 is TGTGCCAGCAGCTACATAACTGAAGCTTTCTTT.